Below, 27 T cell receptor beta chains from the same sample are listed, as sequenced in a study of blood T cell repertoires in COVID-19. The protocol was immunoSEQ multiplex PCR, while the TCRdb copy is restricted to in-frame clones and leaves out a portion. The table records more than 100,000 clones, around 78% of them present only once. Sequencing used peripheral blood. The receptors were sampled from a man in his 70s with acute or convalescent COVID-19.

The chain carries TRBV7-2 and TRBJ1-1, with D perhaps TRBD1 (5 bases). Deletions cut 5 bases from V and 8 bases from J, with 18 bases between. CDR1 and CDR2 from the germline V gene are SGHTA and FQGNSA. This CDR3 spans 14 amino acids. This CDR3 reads CASSLRGAVGEAFF. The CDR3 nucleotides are TGTGCCAGCAGCCTTCGCGGGGCAGTCGGGGAAGCTTTCTTT. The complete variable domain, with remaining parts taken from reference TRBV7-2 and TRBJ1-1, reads GAGVSQSPSNKVTEKGKDVELRCDPISGHTALYWYRQSLGQGLEFLIYFQGNSAPDKSGLPSDRFSAERTGGSVSTLTIQRTQQEDSAVYLCASSLRGAVGEAFFGQGTRLTVV.

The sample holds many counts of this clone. CDR3 coding DNA: TGTGCCAGCAGCCTTCAAGGAGGAGCTAACTATGGCTACACCTTC. This codes for CASSLQGGANYGYTF. The chain carries TRBV7-8 and TRBJ1-2; D unresolved. The CDR3 length is 15 residues. Trimming stripped 5 bases from V and 0 bases from J, with 13 bases between. CDR1 is SGHVS and CDR2 is FQNEAQ in the germline V gene.

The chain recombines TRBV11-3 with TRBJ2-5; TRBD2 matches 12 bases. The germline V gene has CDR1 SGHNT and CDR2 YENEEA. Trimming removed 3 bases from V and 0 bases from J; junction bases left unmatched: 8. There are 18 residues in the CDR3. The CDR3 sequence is CASSLSRTSGAHQETQYF. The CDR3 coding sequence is TGTGCCAGCAGCTTGAGCCGGACTAGCGGGGCGCACCAAGAGACCCAGTACTTC.

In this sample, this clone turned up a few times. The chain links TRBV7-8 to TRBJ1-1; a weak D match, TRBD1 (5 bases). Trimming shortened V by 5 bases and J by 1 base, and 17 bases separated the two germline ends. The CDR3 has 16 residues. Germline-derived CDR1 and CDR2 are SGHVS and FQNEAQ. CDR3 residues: CASSLLQGAKNTEAFF. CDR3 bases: TGTGCCAGCAGCCTCCTCCAAGGGGCCAAGAACACTGAAGCTTTCTTT.

This CDR3 is CASSLGQGVMNTEAFF. Written as DNA, the CDR3 is TGCGCCAGCAGCTTAGGACAGGGGGTTATGAACACTGAAGCTTTCTTT. This chain joins TRBV5-1 and TRBJ1-1, with 10 bases identical to TRBD1. CDR1 is SGHRS and CDR2 is YFSETQ in the germline V gene. The V segment lost 2 bases and the J segment 0 bases; nucleotides outside the gene matches: 4. This CDR3 spans 16 amino acids.

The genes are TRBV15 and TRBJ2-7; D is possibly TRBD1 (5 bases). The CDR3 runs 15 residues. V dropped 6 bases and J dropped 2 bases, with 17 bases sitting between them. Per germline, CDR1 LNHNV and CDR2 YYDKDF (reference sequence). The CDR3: CATRALDTATYEQYF. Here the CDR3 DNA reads TGTGCCACCAGGGCCCTGGACACTGCGACCTACGAGCAGTACTTC.

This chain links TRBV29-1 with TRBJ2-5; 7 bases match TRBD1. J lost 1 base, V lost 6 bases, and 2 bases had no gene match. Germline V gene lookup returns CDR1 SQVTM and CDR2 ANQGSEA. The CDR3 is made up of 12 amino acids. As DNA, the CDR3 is TGCAGCGTGGGACAGTTCCAAGAGACCCAGTACTTC. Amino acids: CSVGQFQETQYF.

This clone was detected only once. CDR3 loop: CASSSGDPYEQYF. CDR3 DNA: TGTGCCAGCAGCTCGGGAGATCCCTACGAGCAGTACTTC. This chain connects TRBV7-6 to TRBJ2-7; D might be TRBD2 (6 bases). V was clipped by 4 bases and J by 2 bases, with 9 bases between them. Germline values: CDR1 SGHVS, CDR2 FNYEAQ. The CDR3 contains 13 residues.

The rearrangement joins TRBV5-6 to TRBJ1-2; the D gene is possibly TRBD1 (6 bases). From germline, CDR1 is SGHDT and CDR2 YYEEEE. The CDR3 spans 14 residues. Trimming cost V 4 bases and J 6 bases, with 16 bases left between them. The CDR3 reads CASSITGQFHGYTF. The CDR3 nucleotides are TGTGCCAGCAGCATAACAGGACAGTTCCATGGCTACACCTTC.

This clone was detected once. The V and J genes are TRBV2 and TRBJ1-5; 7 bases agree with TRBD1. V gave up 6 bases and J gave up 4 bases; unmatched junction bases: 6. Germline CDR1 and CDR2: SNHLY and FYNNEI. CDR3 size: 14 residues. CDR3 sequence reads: CASSQGQRNQPQHF. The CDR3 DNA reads TGTGCCAGCAGCCAGGGACAGCGTAATCAGCCCCAGCATTTT.

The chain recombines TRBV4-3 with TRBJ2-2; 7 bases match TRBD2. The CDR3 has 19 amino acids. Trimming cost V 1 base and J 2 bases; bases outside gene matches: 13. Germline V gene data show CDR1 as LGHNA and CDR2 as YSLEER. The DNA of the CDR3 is TGCGCCAGCAGCCAAGTTTCCATCGGTCTAGCGGCTAACACCGGGGAGCTGTTTTTT. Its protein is CASSQVSIGLAANTGELFF.

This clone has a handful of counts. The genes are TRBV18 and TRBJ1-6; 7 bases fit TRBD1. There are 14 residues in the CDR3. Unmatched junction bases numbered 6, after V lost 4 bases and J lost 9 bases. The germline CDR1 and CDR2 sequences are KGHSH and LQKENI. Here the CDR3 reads CASSQDRVASPLHF. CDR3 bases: TGTGCCAGCTCACAAGACAGGGTTGCTTCACCCCTCCACTTT.

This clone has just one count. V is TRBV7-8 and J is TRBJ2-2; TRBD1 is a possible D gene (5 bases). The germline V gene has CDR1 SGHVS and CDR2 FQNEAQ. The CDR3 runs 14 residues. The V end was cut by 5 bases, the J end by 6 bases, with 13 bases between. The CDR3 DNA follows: TGTGCCAGCAGCAGCCAGGGATTCGCCGGGGAGCTGTTTTTT. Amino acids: CASSSQGFAGELFF.

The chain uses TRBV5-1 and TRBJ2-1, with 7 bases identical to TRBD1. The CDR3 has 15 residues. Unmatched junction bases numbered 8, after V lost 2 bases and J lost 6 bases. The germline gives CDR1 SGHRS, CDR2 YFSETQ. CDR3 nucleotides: TGCGCCAGCAGCTTACCGGGACAGTTAAGCAATGAGCAGTTCTTC. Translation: CASSLPGQLSNEQFF.

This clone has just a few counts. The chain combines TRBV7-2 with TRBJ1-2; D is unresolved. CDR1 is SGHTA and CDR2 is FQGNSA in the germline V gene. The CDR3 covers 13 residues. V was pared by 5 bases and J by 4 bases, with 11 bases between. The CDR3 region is CASSPARFYGYTF. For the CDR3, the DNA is TGTGCCAGCAGCCCCGCCAGGTTCTATGGCTACACCTTC.

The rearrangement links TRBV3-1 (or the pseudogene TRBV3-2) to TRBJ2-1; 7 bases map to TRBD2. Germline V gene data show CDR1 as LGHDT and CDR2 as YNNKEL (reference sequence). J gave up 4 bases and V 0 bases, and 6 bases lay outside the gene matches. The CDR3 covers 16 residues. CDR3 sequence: CASSQDGRGGYNEQFF. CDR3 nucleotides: TGTGCCAGCAGCCAAGATGGTCGCGGGGGATACAATGAGCAGTTCTTC.

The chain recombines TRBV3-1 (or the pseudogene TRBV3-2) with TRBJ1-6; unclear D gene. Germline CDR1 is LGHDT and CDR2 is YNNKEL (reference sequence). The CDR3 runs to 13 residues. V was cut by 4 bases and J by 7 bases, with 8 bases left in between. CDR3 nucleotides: TGTGCCAGCAGCCCCGTTTTCAATTCACCCCTCCACTTT. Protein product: CASSPVFNSPLHF.

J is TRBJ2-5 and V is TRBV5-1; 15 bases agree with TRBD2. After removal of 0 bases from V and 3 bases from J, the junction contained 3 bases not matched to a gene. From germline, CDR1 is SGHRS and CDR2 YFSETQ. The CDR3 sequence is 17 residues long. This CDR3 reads CASSLEGLAGGEETQYF. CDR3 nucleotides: TGCGCCAGCAGCTTGGAGGGACTAGCGGGGGGCGAAGAGACCCAGTACTTC. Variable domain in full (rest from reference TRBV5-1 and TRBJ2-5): KAGVTQTPRYLIKTRGQQVTLSCSPISGHRSVSWYQQTPGQGLQFLFEYFSETQRNKGNFPGRFSGRQFSNSRSEMNVSTLELGDSALYLCASSLEGLAGGEETQYFGPGTRLLVL.

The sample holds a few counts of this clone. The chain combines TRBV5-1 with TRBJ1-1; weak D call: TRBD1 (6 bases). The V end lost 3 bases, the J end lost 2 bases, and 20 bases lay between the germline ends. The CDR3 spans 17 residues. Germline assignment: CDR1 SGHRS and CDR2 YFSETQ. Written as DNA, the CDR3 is TGCGCCAGCAGCTCCCTCGGTGGTACAGGGTCAAACACTGAAGCTTTCTTT. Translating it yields CASSSLGGTGSNTEAFF.

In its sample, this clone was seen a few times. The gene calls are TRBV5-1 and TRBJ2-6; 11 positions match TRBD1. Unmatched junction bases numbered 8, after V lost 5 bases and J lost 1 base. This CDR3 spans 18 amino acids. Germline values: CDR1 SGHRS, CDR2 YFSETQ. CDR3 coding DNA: TGCGCCAGCAGTACCTGGGGACAGGGGGGTTCTGGGGCCAACGTCCTGACTTTC. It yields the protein CASSTWGQGGSGANVLTF.

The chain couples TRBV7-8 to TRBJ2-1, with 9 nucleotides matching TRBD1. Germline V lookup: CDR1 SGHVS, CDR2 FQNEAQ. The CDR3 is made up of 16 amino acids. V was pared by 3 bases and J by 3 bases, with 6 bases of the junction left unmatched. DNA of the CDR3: TGTGCCAGCAGCTTCGGAAGGGACAGGGTCTACAATGAGCAGTTCTTC. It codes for CASSFGRDRVYNEQFF.

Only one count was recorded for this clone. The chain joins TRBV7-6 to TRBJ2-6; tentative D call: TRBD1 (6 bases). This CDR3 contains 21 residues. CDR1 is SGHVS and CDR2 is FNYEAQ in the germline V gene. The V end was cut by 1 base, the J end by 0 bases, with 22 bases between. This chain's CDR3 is CASSLGRDKEKPSSGANVLTF. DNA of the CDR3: TGTGCCAGCAGCTTAGGACGGGACAAAGAGAAGCCCTCCTCTGGGGCCAACGTCCTGACTTTC. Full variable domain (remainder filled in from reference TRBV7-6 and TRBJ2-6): GAGVSQSPRYKVTKRGQDVALRCDPISGHVSLYWYRQALGQGPEFLTYFNYEAQQDKSGLPNDRFSAERPEGSISTLTIQRTEQRDSAMYRCASSLGRDKEKPSSGANVLTFGAGSRLTVL.

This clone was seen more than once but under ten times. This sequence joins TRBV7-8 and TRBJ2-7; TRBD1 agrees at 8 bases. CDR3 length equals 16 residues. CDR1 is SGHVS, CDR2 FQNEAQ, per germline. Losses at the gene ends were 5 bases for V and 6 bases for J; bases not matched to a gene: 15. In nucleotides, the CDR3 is TGTGCCAGCAGCCCCAGGTCCGGGACAGGATTCGGCGAGCAGTACTTC. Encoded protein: CASSPRSGTGFGEQYF. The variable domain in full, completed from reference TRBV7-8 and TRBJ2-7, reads GAGVSQSPRYKVAKRGQDVALRCDPISGHVSLFWYQQALGQGPEFLTYFQNEAQLDKSGLPSDRFFAERPEGSVSTLKIQRTQQEDSAVYLCASSPRSGTGFGEQYFGPGTRLTVT.

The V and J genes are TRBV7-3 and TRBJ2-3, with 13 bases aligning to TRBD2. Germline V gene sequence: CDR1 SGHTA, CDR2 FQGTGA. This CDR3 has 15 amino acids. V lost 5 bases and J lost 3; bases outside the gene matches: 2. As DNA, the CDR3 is TGTGCCAGCAGCCAGGGACTAGCGGGGACAGATACGCAGTATTTT. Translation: CASSQGLAGTDTQYF.

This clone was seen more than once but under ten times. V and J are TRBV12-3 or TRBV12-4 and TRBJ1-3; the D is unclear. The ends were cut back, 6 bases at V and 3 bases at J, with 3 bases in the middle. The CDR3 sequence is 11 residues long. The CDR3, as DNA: TGTGCCAGCAGCCGTGGAAACACCATATATTTT. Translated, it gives CASSRGNTIYF.

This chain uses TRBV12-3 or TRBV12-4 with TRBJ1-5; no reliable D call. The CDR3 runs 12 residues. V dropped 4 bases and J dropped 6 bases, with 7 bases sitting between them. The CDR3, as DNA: TGTGCCAGCAGTTCTAGGAGTCAGCCCCAGCATTTT. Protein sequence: CASSSRSQPQHF.

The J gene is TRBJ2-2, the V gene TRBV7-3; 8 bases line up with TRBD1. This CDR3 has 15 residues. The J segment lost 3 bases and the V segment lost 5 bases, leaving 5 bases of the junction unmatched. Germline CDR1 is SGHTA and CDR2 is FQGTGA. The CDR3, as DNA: TGTGCCAGCAGCCCGGACAGGGACCACACCGGGGAGCTGTTTTTT. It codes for CASSPDRDHTGELFF.